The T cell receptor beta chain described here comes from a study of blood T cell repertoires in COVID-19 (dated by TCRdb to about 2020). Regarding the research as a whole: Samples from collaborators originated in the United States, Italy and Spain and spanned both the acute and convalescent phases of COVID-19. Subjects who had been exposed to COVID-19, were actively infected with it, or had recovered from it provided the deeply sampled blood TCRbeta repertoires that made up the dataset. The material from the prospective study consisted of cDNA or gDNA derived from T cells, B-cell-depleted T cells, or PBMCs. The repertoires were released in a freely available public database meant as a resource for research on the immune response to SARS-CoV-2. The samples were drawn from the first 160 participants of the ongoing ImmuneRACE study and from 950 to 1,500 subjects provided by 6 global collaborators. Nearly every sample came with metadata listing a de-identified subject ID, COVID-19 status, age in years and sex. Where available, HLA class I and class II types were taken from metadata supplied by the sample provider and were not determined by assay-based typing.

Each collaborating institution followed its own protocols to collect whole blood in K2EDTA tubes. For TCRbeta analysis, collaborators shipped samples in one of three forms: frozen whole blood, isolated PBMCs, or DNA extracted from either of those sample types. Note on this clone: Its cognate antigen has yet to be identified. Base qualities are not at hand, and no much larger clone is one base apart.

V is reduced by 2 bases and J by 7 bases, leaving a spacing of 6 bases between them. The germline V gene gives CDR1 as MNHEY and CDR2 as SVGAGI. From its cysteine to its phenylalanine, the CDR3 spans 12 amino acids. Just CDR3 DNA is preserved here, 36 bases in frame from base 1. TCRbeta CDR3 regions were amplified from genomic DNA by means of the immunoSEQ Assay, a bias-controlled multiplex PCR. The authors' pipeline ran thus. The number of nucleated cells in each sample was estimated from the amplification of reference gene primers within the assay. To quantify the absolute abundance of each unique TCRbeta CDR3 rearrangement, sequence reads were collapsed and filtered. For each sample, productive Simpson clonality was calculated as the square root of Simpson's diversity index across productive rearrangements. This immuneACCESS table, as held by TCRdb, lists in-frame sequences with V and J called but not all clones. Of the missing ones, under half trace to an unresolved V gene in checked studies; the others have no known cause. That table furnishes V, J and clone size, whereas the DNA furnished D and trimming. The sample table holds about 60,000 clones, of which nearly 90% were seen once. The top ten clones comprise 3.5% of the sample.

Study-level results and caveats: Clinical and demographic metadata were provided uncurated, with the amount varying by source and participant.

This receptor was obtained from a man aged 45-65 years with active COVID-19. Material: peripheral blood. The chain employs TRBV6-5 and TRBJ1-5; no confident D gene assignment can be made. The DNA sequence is TGTGCCAGCAGTTACCCCGGGCAGCCCCAGCATTTT. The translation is CASSYPGQPQHF.